The source of this T cell receptor (beta chain) is a study of radiotherapy plus CTLA-4 blockade in lung cancer. TCRdb's copy holds only in-frame clones and misses some; the assay was immunoSEQ multiplex PCR. The sample consists of roughly 85,000 clones, around 90% of them appearing once. The receptor was isolated from a human donor with non-small cell lung cancer that progressed on radiotherapy plus ipilimumab. The sequences come from peripheral blood, collected from a patient treated with radiotherapy plus ipilimumab.

The CDR3 spells CASSSLGLAGRRFF. In DNA form, the CDR3 reads TGTGCCAGCAGCTCGTTGGGACTAGCGGGGAGGCGGTTCTTC. The rearrangement links TRBV5-5 to TRBJ2-1; 13 nucleotides agree with TRBD2. CDR1 SGHKS and CDR2 YYEKEE come from the germline V gene (reference sequence). CDR3 length: 14 residues. Unmatched junction bases numbered 9, after V lost 3 bases and J lost 15 bases.